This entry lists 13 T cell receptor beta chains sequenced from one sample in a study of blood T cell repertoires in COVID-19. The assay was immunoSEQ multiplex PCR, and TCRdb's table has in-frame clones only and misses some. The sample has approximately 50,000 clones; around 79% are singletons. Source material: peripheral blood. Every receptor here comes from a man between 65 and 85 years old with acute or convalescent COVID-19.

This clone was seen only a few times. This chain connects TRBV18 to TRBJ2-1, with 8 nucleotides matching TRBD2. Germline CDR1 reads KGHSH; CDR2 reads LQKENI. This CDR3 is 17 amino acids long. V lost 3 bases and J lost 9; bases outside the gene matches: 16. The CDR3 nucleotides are TGTGCCAGCTCACCCGAATGGGGCGGGAGGAACACAGGTGAGCAGTTCTTC. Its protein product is CASSPEWGGRNTGEQFF.

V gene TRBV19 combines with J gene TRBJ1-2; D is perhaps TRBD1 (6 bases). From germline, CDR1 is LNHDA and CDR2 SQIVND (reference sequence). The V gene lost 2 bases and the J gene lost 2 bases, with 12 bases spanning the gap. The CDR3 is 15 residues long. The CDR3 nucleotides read TGTGCCAGTAGTATAAACTACAGGGAGAACTATGGCTACACCTTC. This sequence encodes CASSINYRENYGYTF.

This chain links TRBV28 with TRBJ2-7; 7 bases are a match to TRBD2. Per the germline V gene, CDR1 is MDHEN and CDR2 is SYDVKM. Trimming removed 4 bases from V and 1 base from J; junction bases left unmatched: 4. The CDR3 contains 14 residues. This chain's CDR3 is CASSSQGLSYEQYF. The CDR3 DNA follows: TGTGCCAGCAGTTCCCAGGGACTATCCTACGAGCAGTACTTC.

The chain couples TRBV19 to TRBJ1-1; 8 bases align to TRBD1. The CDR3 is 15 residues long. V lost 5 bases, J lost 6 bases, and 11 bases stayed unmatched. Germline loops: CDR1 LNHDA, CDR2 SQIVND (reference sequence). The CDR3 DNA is TGTGCCAGTAGTTCTCGGACAGGGAGAGGGGCTGAAGCTTTCTTT. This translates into CASSSRTGRGAEAFF.

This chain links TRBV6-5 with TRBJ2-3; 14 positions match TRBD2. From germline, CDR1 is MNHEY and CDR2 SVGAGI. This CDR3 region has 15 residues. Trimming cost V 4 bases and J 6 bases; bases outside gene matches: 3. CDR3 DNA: TGTGCCAGCAGTTGGACTAGCGGGGGGTTCGATACGCAGTATTTT. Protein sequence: CASSWTSGGFDTQYF.

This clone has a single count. CDR3 sequence: CASRDQGYEQYF. DNA for the CDR3: TGTGCCAGCAGAGACCAGGGCTACGAGCAGTACTTC. The chain has TRBV28 and TRBJ2-7; D may be TRBD1 (5 bases). Per germline, CDR1 MDHEN and CDR2 SYDVKM. V shed 6 bases and J shed 3 bases, with 9 bases lying between them. This CDR3 comprises 12 residues.

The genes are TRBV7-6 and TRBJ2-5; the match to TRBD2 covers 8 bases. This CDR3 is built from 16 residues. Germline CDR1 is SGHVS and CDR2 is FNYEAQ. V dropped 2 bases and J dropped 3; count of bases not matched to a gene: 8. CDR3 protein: CASSLISGGLKETQYF. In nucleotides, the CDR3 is TGTGCCAGCAGCTTAATCAGCGGGGGTCTAAAAGAGACCCAGTACTTC.

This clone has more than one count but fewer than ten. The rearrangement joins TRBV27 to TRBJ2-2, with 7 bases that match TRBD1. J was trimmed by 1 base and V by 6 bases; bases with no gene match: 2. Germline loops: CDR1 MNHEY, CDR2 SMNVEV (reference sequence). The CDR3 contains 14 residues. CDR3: CASSTGENTGELFF. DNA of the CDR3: TGTGCCAGCAGCACAGGGGAGAACACCGGGGAGCTGTTTTTT.

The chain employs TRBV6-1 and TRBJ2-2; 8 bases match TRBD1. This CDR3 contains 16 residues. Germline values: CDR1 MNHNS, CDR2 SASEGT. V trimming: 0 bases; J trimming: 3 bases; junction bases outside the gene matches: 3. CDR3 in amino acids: CASSEAGQVYTGELFF. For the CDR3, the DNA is TGTGCCAGCAGTGAAGCGGGACAGGTTTACACCGGGGAGCTGTTTTTT.

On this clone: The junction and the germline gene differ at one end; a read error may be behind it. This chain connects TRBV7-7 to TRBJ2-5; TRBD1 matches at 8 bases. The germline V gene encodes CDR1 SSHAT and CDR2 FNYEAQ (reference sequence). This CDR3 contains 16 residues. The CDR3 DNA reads TGTGCTAGCACGCCATCACGGGCAGGGGGCCGGGAGACCCAGTACTTC. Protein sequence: CASTPSRAGGRETQYF.

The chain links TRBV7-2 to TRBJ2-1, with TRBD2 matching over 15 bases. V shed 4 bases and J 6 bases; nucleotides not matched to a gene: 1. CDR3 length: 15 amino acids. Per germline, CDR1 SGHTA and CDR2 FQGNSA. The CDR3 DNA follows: TGTGCCAGCAGCTGGACTAGCGGGGGGGCCAATGAGCAGTTCTTC. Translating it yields CASSWTSGGANEQFF.

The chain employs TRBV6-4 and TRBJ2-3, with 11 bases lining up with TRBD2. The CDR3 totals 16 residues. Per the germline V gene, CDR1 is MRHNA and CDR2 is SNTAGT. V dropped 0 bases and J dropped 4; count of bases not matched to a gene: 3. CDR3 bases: TGTGCCAGCAGTGACTCAACTAGCGGGGGCGCAGATACGCAGTATTTT. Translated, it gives CASSDSTSGGADTQYF.

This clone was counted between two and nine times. The chain's CDR3 is CASSQARYDFGELFF. The DNA of the CDR3 is TGTGCCAGCAGCCAAGCACGGTATGACTTCGGGGAGCTGTTTTTT. The V call is TRBV3-1 (or the pseudogene TRBV3-2), the J call TRBJ2-2, with unresolved D. There are 15 residues in the CDR3. The germline CDR1 and CDR2 sequences are LGHDT and YNNKEL (reference sequence). Trimming removed 1 base from V and 7 bases from J, with 13 bases in between.